Listed below are T cell receptor beta chains from one sample, sequenced in a study of T cells in Graves' hyperthyroidism and ophthalmopathy. From the multiplex PCR reads, TCRdb called clonotypes with MiXCR, one entry per CDR3 protein. The sample contains around 610,000 distinct CDR3 sequences, roughly 14% of which appear only once. Sequenced input: blood. These receptor sequences come from a woman between 40 and 50 years old with Graves' ophthalmopathy. The CDR3 runs from the conserved cysteine through the conserved F or W. D genes are given only for firm matches. Size is stated for part of the rows, as once, few or many counts, or as a class when the clone is expanded.

cdr3_nt cdr3_aa clone_size d_call j_call v_call
TGTGCCTGGATTGAGCAACTAGCGAGCCAAGAGACCCAGTACTTC CAWIEQLASQETQYF few TRBD2 TRBJ2-5 TRBV30
TGCAGCGTTGAAGGGGCAGGGGGGGTCCAAGAGACCCAGTACTTC CSVEGAGGVQETQYF few NA TRBJ2-5 TRBV29-1
TGTGCCAGCAGCGTGGGTAGTATGAATGAGCAGTACTTC CASSVGSMNEQYF NA NA TRBJ2-7 TRBV9
TGTGCCAGCAGCCTGGAGGGTTTTGGTTCCAAAAACATTCAGTACTTC CASSLEGFGSKNIQYF NA NA TRBJ2-4 TRBV12-3/TRBV12-4
TGTGCCAGCAGTTTAAATCTTCAATTCCCCACCTACGAGCAGTACTTC CASSLNLQFPTYEQYF many NA TRBJ2-7 TRBV12-3/TRBV12-4
TGTGCCAACACCATGGGGGGGGCGGGCACTGAAGCTTTCTTT CANTMGGAGTEAFF many NA TRBJ1-1 TRBV6-1
TGTGCCAGCAGTTGGGGCGACTCTGGAAACACCATATATTTT CASSWGDSGNTIYF many NA TRBJ1-3 TRBV6-2/TRBV6-3
TGTGCCAGCAGTTACTCCTGGGACCCAACTGAGAGGCCACCCCTCCACTTT CASSYSWDPTERPPLHF many NA TRBJ1-6 TRBV6-5
TGTGCCAGCAGTGGGTTTGTCAGCCAAGAGACCCAGTACTTC CASSGFVSQETQYF many NA TRBJ2-5 TRBV2
TGTGCCTGGGGCCTGGGCTCTGGGGCCAACGTCCTGACTTTC CAWGLGSGANVLTF few NA TRBJ2-6 TRBV30
TGTGCCAGCAGTTACTCTGGGACCGCCGGAAACACCATATATTTT CASSYSGTAGNTIYF many NA TRBJ1-3 TRBV28
TGTGCCAGCAGTTACGAACTAGCGGGGGCCTACGAGCAGTACTTC CASSYELAGAYEQYF NA TRBD2 TRBJ2-7 TRBV6-5
TGTGCCAGCAGTGAAGGGGCAGGTGGGCAGACCCAGTACTTC CASSEGAGGQTQYF many NA TRBJ2-5 TRBV6-1
TGTGCCAGCAGCTCAAGGACTAGCGGGACCAACTACGAGCAGTACTTC CASSSRTSGTNYEQYF few TRBD2 TRBJ2-7 TRBV11-2
TGTGCCAGCAGCTCCCGTAGCGGGAGGGCCCGTGACATTCAGTACTTC CASSSRSGRARDIQYF many TRBD2 TRBJ2-4 TRBV7-8
TGTGCCAGCTACCGGACGGAGCTCATGAACACTGAAGCTTTCTTT CASYRTELMNTEAFF NA NA TRBJ1-1 TRBV28
TGTGCCAGCAGTGAAGCCCAGGGGGCCAGATATGGCTACACCTTC CASSEAQGARYGYTF many TRBD1 TRBJ1-2 TRBV6-1
TGTGCCAGCAGCCCGGGACTGCAACAAGAGACCCAGTACTTC CASSPGLQQETQYF many NA TRBJ2-5 TRBV7-2
TGTGTCAGCAGCGTAGGAAGTCAGGGTCTGAACACTGAAGCTTTCTTT CVSSVGSQGLNTEAFF NA NA TRBJ1-1 TRBV9
TGTGCCAGCAGCCCAGGATTTATCACTAACTATGGCTACACCTTC CASSPGFITNYGYTF many NA TRBJ1-2 TRBV11-2
TGTGCCAGCAGCTCCGGACAGGGGGTGAGGGCGGAGGAAAAACTGTTTTTT CASSSGQGVRAEEKLFF NA TRBD1 TRBJ1-4 TRBV11-1
TGCGCCAGCAGCCAAGCTGACAGCTCCTACGAGCAGTACTTC CASSQADSSYEQYF many NA TRBJ2-7 TRBV4-1
TGTGCCAGCATATCGGGACAGGTGGGGACCCAGTACTTC CASISGQVGTQYF NA TRBD1 TRBJ2-5 TRBV6-2/TRBV6-3
TGTGCCAGCAGATCTGATCCGGGACAGGGGATGAACACTGAAGCTTTCTTT CASRSDPGQGMNTEAFF many TRBD1 TRBJ1-1 TRBV6-4
TGTGCCAGCAGCTTAGGGGAGACAGGGGGCACTGAAGCTTTCTTT CASSLGETGGTEAFF many TRBD1 TRBJ1-1 TRBV7-9
TGTGCCAGCGGGCCAGGGGGAAGGAACACCATATATTTT CASGPGGRNTIYF many TRBD1 TRBJ1-3 TRBV6-5
TGTGCCAGCAGCTTTGCCCAGGGTGGATCCTACGAGCAGTACTTC CASSFAQGGSYEQYF many NA TRBJ2-7 TRBV7-9
TGTGCCAGCAGCTTCCCACAGGGCCCCGCGGACACTGAAGCTTTCTTT CASSFPQGPADTEAFF many NA TRBJ1-1 TRBV6-2/TRBV6-3
TGTGCCAGCGGCCGAATCACCTACGAGCAGTACTTC CASGRITYEQYF many NA TRBJ2-7 TRBV12-3/TRBV12-4
TGCAGTACGAGGGGGAATTCTTACGAGCAGTACTTC CSTRGNSYEQYF NA NA TRBJ2-7 TRBV20-1
TGCAGTGCTAGAGCAGCCTCGGGACAGGGAGGGTACGAGCAGTACTTC CSARAASGQGGYEQYF NA TRBD1 TRBJ2-7 TRBV20-1
TGTGCCAGCAGTTTACAGGGGCTGCAGACTGAAGCTTTCTTT CASSLQGLQTEAFF NA NA TRBJ1-1 TRBV12-3/TRBV12-4
TGCGCCAGCAGCTTGGAGGACAGGGTGTCCGTTCAGCCCCAGCATTTT CASSLEDRVSVQPQHF many TRBD1 TRBJ1-5 TRBV5-1
TGTGCCAGCAGTGTTGCTCCGGGTCGGGACTATGGCTACACCTTC CASSVAPGRDYGYTF many NA TRBJ1-2 TRBV6-1
TGTGCCTGGAGTAACCGGGACACCTCCTACGAGCAGTACTTC CAWSNRDTSYEQYF NA NA TRBJ2-7 TRBV30
TGCAGTGCTAGTATGTACTCGACGACTAGCGGGAGCTACGAGCAGTACTTC CSASMYSTTSGSYEQYF many TRBD2 TRBJ2-7 TRBV20-1
TGCAGTGCTAGGAAGCGTTCCTACGAGCAGTACTTC CSARKRSYEQYF many NA TRBJ2-7 TRBV20-1
TGTGCCAGCAGGCCCCGATCCGGGACTAGCGGGAGGGCCAGAGAGGCCCAGTACTTC CASRPRSGTSGRAREAQYF NA TRBD2 TRBJ2-5 TRBV6-2/TRBV6-3
TGTGCCAGCAGTCCCACAGGGTCGGTCAAGCGGGAGGGGCATGGGGCCCAGTACTTC CASSPTGSVKREGHGAQYF NA TRBD2 TRBJ2-5 TRBV12-3/TRBV12-4
TGTGCCAGCAGCTTTAGTTTCACGCAGACCCAGTACTTC CASSFSFTQTQYF many NA TRBJ2-5 TRBV7-6
TGTGCCAGCAGGATCGGAGGCTCGTATGGCTACACCTTC CASRIGGSYGYTF NA NA TRBJ1-2 TRBV28
TGTGCCAGCATGAAGGACAGGGGGTTCGGCTACACCTTC CASMKDRGFGYTF many TRBD1 TRBJ1-2 TRBV28
TGCAGTGCTGATGACAGGGGTGGAGAGACCCAGTACTTC CSADDRGGETQYF once TRBD1 TRBJ2-5 TRBV20-1
TGCAGCGTCCTTGGGGCAGGGACCCAGTACTTC CSVLGAGTQYF many NA TRBJ2-5 TRBV29-1
TGTGCCAGCTCAGAAAGGGGACCCAATCAGCCCCAGCATTTT CASSERGPNQPQHF many NA TRBJ1-5 TRBV25-1
TGTGCCAGCAGCTTATGGGAGCGGGAGGCCTACGAGCAGTACTTC CASSLWEREAYEQYF NA TRBD2 TRBJ2-7 TRBV7-2
TGTGCCAGAAGCTATGGGCCTAGAGGGAACACCGGGGAGCTGTTTTTT CARSYGPRGNTGELFF NA NA TRBJ2-2 TRBV7-3
TGCAGCGTCCTGGGGTACCCGGAACCCACAGATACGCAGTATTTT CSVLGYPEPTDTQYF NA NA TRBJ2-3 TRBV29-1
TGTGCCAGCAGCCAAGGCGCTTCCAGGGTGGCGGAGACCCAGTACTTC CASSQGASRVAETQYF many NA TRBJ2-5 TRBV3-1
TGTGCCAGCAGCCCTACCCTCGGACAGGGAGGGCAGCCCCAGCATTTT CASSPTLGQGGQPQHF NA TRBD1 TRBJ1-5 TRBV12-3/TRBV12-4
TGTGCCAGCAGCCATCGGGACGGACGCTACGAGCAGTACTTC CASSHRDGRYEQYF many NA TRBJ2-7 TRBV16
TGTGCCAGCAGCCATAGGGTAGGGGAGCAGTACTTC CASSHRVGEQYF few NA TRBJ2-7 TRBV3-1